Shown below are 20 T cell receptor beta chains from a single sample sequenced in a study of cytomegalovirus exposure and HLA in healthy donors. Primers included in the PCR were 60 Vbeta and 13 Jbeta primers. Profiled with immunoSEQ multiplex PCR; TCRdb holds only in-frame clones, not every one. This sample has roughly 170,000 clones, with 80% found just once. Input material: PBMCs. The receptors stem from a boy younger than 18 in good health and CMV-seronegative.

The chain recombines TRBV27 with TRBJ1-2, with D possibly matching TRBD1 (5 bases). Germline V gene data show CDR1 as MNHEY and CDR2 as SMNVEV (reference sequence). This CDR3 spans 14 amino acids. Trimming left V 1 base short and J 6 bases short, with 12 bases between. The CDR3 region has the DNA TGTGCCAGCAGTTTATACGGGGGTGCTAATGGCTACACCTTC. It encodes CASSLYGGANGYTF.

This clone was detected a few times. This chain connects TRBV6-5 to TRBJ1-1; D unresolved. Germline lookup yields CDR1 MNHEY and CDR2 SVGAGI. V lost 2 bases, J lost 5 bases, and 9 bases lay in between. The CDR3 spans 13 residues. In nucleotides, the CDR3 is TGTGCCAGCAGTTACGCTCGGGAGACTGAAGCTTTCTTT. Its translation: CASSYARETEAFF.

This clone came up once. This rearrangement joins TRBV15 to TRBJ1-1; TRBD1 aligns across 9 bases. V lost 1 base to trimming and J lost 7 bases; unmatched junction nucleotides: 7. Germline CDR1 is LNHNV and CDR2 is YYDKDF (reference sequence). CDR3 length: 15 residues. The CDR3 here is CATSRGGDRVNEAFF. CDR3 sequence (DNA): TGTGCCACCAGCAGAGGGGGGGACAGGGTTAATGAAGCTTTCTTT.

The chain employs TRBV18 and TRBJ2-3; weak D call: TRBD1 (6 bases). The V end lost 1 base, the J end lost 0 bases, and 14 bases lay between the germline ends. In germline, CDR1 is KGHSH, CDR2 LQKENI. This CDR3 spans 17 amino acids. The chain's CDR3 is CASSPRKTGRSTDTQYF. The CDR3 region has the DNA TGTGCCAGCTCACCACGGAAAACAGGGAGAAGCACAGATACGCAGTATTTT.

This clone was detected only a few times. The J gene is TRBJ2-3, the V gene TRBV5-6, with 12 nucleotides matching TRBD1. Germline V gene data show CDR1 as SGHDT and CDR2 as YYEEEE. V dropped 0 bases and J dropped 4; count of bases not matched to a gene: 3. The CDR3 loop spans 16 amino acids. CDR3 in DNA: TGTGCCAGCAGCTTGGCCGGGACAGGGGGCGCAGATACGCAGTATTTT. Its translation: CASSLAGTGGADTQYF.

The rearrangement links TRBV27 to TRBJ2-7; 12 positions agree with TRBD2. CDR1 MNHEY and CDR2 SMNVEV come from the germline V gene (reference sequence). The CDR3 consists of 15 residues. With 4 bases clipped from V and 6 bases from J, the junction kept 7 bases outside the gene matches. CDR3 amino acids: CASSSSSGRGSEQYF. CDR3 nucleotides: TGTGCCAGCAGTTCCTCTAGCGGGAGGGGGTCCGAGCAGTACTTC.

This chain links TRBV4-1 with TRBJ2-2; 11 bases match TRBD2. Germline CDR1 and CDR2: MGHRA and YSYEKL. J was trimmed by 7 bases and V by 1 base; bases with no gene match: 14. CDR3 length: 19 residues. CDR3 DNA sequence: TGCGCCAGCAGCCAAGTATTCGTCGGGCTAGCGGGGGGTAACGGGGAGCTGTTTTTT. It codes for CASSQVFVGLAGGNGELFF.

This clone appeared a few times. Within the sample, other DNA sequences also encode this same CDR3. The gene calls are TRBV5-1 and TRBJ1-1, with D possibly TRBD1 on 5 matching bases. This CDR3 contains 14 residues. V lost 0 bases, J lost 2 bases, and 8 bases lay in between. Germline V lookup: CDR1 SGHRS, CDR2 YFSETQ. The CDR3 loop is CASSLGTLNTEAFF. The CDR3 coding sequence is TGCGCCAGCAGCTTGGGGACACTCAACACTGAAGCTTTCTTT.

The V call is TRBV15, the J call TRBJ1-1; perhaps TRBD1 as D (5 bases). Germline loops: CDR1 LNHNV, CDR2 YYDKDF (reference sequence). The CDR3 runs to 13 residues. Trimming cost V 1 base and J 6 bases, with 9 bases left between them. CDR3 in amino acids: CATSRGGGAEAFF. CDR3 in DNA: TGTGCCACCAGCAGAGGTGGGGGGGCTGAAGCTTTCTTT.

The chain couples TRBV5-1 to TRBJ2-2; D may be TRBD2 (6 bases). The CDR3 length is 17 residues. Trimming removed 0 bases at V and 0 bases at J, with 12 bases between. CDR1 and CDR2 from the germline V gene are SGHRS and YFSETQ. CDR3 coding DNA: TGCGCCAGCAGCTTGGGACTAGGCAAAGCGAACACCGGGGAGCTGTTTTTT. It codes for CASSLGLGKANTGELFF. The entire variable domain, with the rest obtained from reference TRBV5-1 and TRBJ2-2, is as follows: KAGVTQTPRYLIKTRGQQVTLSCSPISGHRSVSWYQQTPGQGLQFLFEYFSETQRNKGNFPGRFSGRQFSNSRSEMNVSTLELGDSALYLCASSLGLGKANTGELFFGEGSRLTVL.

The V and J genes are TRBV11-3 and TRBJ2-7; 9 positions match TRBD2. This CDR3 is 15 amino acids long. J gave up 3 bases and V 7 bases, and 10 bases lay outside the gene matches. The germline V gene encodes CDR1 SGHNT and CDR2 YENEEA. The CDR3 bases are TGTGCCAGCACCCGTACCGGGACTAGCTTCTACGAGCAGTACTTC. Protein sequence: CASTRTGTSFYEQYF.

This clone was recorded once. The chain links TRBV9 to TRBJ2-3; 9 bases match TRBD2. This CDR3 region has 17 residues. V was pared by 0 bases and J by 2 bases, with 7 bases of the junction left unmatched. The germline V gene has CDR1 SGDLS and CDR2 YYNGEE. The CDR3: CASSVGASGTHTDTQYF. The CDR3 DNA sequence: TGTGCCAGCAGCGTAGGGGCTAGCGGGACTCACACAGATACGCAGTATTTT.

This chain connects TRBV7-3 to TRBJ2-7, with D hard to call. The CDR3 extends over 14 amino acids. The germline V gene encodes CDR1 SGHTA and CDR2 FQGTGA. V was trimmed by 3 bases and J by 0 bases, leaving 9 bases between them. The CDR3 DNA sequence: TGTGCCAGCAGCTTGCAGTCAAGCTCCTACGAGCAGTACTTC. It yields the protein CASSLQSSSYEQYF.

V and J are TRBV5-1 and TRBJ1-1, with unresolved D. CDR3 length: 13 amino acids. Germline V gene lookup returns CDR1 SGHRS and CDR2 YFSETQ. V was shortened by 0 bases and J by 1 base, with 4 bases between the two germline ends. CDR3 sequence (DNA): TGCGCCAGCAGCTTGGACAGGAACACTGAAGCTTTCTTT. As protein: CASSLDRNTEAFF.

A single count supports this clone. The chain carries TRBV30 and TRBJ1-5; D may be TRBD1 (6 bases). The V and J ends lost 7 bases and 3 bases respectively, with 13 bases between them. Germline V lookup: CDR1 GTSNPN, CDR2 SVGIG (reference sequence). CDR3 length: 13 amino acids. CDR3 coding DNA: TGTGCCTCGAGGGCAGGGGACAATCAGCCCCAGCATTTT. This sequence encodes CASRAGDNQPQHF.

This clone was recorded a few times. As DNA, the CDR3 is TGTGCCAGCAGCCGCCAGGGATTGAAAGCTTTCTTT. Translation gives CASSRQGLKAFF. This chain links TRBV28 with TRBJ1-1; weak D call: TRBD1 (5 bases). Trimming pared 6 bases from V and 9 bases from J, leaving 14 bases between. The CDR3 is 12 residues long. Looked up from germline, CDR1 is MDHEN and CDR2 is SYDVKM.

This chain joins TRBV7-3 and TRBJ2-5; D ambiguous. The CDR3 consists of 13 residues. Trimming cost V 2 bases and J 5 bases, with 9 bases left between them. Germline CDR1 reads SGHTA; CDR2 reads FQGTGA. CDR3 region: CASSLSGGETQYF. In nucleotides, the CDR3 is TGTGCCAGCAGCTTATCGGGTGGGGAGACCCAGTACTTC.

The V call is TRBV30, the J call TRBJ2-7; 8 bases line up with TRBD2. Trimming cost V 0 bases and J 4 bases; bases outside gene matches: 8. The CDR3 loop spans 15 amino acids. Looked up from germline, CDR1 is GTSNPN and CDR2 is SVGIG (reference sequence). The CDR3 DNA follows: TGTGCCTGGAGTGTACCGGGAGGGCCCCTTTACGAGCAGTACTTC. Amino acid sequence: CAWSVPGGPLYEQYF. Looking up the rest from reference TRBV30 and TRBJ2-7 gives the full variable domain: SQTIHQWPATLVQPVGSPLSLECTVEGTSNPNLYWYRQAAGRGLQLLFYSVGIGQISSEVPQNLSASRPQDRQFILSSKKLLLSDSGFYLCAWSVPGGPLYEQYFGPGTRLTVT.

This rearrangement joins TRBV4-3 to TRBJ2-5, with TRBD2 matching over 12 bases. Germline V lookup: CDR1 LGHNA, CDR2 YSLEER. The CDR3 covers 18 residues. The V segment lost 1 base and the J segment 5 bases; nucleotides outside the gene matches: 11. CDR3 region: CASSQGVHPGLAGETQYF. CDR3 bases: TGCGCCAGCAGCCAAGGGGTACATCCGGGACTAGCGGGTGAGACCCAGTACTTC.

The CDR3 DNA reads TGTGCCAGCAGTGATCAGGGTTTCGCTAGCACAGATACGCAGTATTTT. Protein sequence: CASSDQGFASTDTQYF. The chain links TRBV25-1 to TRBJ2-3; D possibly corresponds to TRBD1 (5 bases). Trimming removed 3 bases at V and 0 bases at J, with 13 bases between. CDR1 is MGHDK, CDR2 SYGVNS, per germline. The CDR3 covers 16 residues.